This T cell receptor (beta chain) derives from a study of T cell responses to AZD1222 COVID-19 vaccine. General study results and limits: At baseline, just five to seven AZD1222 recipients tested seropositive.

Trimming shortened V by 3 bases and J by 2 bases, and 16 bases separated the two germline ends. The CDR3 length is 17 residues. The germline CDR1 and CDR2 sequences are SGHTA and FQGNSA. For this clone: The antigen is undetermined.

Data came from immunoSEQ multiplex PCR; TCRdb stores just in-frame clones and leaves some out. The sample carries about 120,000 clones, 81% recorded once. The sequence came from an adult in good health. This material consisted of peripheral blood, taken on day 0 of AZD1222 vaccination. The genes are TRBV7-2 and TRBJ2-2; no firm D call. Written as DNA, the CDR3 is TGTGCCAGCAGCTTCGGGTGGGTTAGCAGAAACACCGGGGAGCTGTTTTTT. As protein: CASSFGWVSRNTGELFF.